Listed below are T cell receptor beta chains from one sample, sequenced in a study of radiotherapy plus CTLA-4 blockade in lung cancer. Clones were sequenced by immunoSEQ multiplex PCR, and TCRdb holds only the in-frame ones, with some missing. The sample holds fewer than 140,000 clones, about 85% seen once. Here the sequenced sample was peripheral blood, taken from a patient treated with radiotherapy plus ipilimumab. The source of these receptors is a human donor with non-small cell lung cancer that progressed on radiotherapy plus ipilimumab. Some clones in this sample may be carry-over from other donors' samples. Both conserved end residues are part of each CDR3. The D gene is left open where the match is weak. Expanded clones get a size class; other rows say once, few or many, or leave the size out.

d_call,v_call,j_call,clone_size,cdr3_aa,cdr3_nt
TRBD1,TRBV16,TRBJ1-2,NA,CASSRNRDRGGGYTF,TGTGCCAGCAGCCGAAACCGGGACAGGGGTGGTGGCTACACCTTC
NA,TRBV2,TRBJ2-2,NA,CASSETRVNTGELFF,TGTGCCAGCAGTGAAACACGTGTGAACACCGGGGAGCTGTTTTTT
TRBD2,TRBV6-1,TRBJ2-5,once,CASSLIGGARETQYF,TGTGCCAGCAGTTTAATCGGGGGGGCCCGGGAGACCCAGTACTTC
NA,TRBV6-5,TRBJ2-7,once,CASRREFSVQQYF,TGTGCCAGCCGTAGGGAGTTCTCCGTGCAGCAGTACTTC
NA,TRBV5-6,TRBJ1-1,NA,CASSLDGDNTEAFF,TGTGCCAGCAGCTTGGATGGTGATAACACTGAAGCTTTCTTT
NA,TRBV10-3,TRBJ2-1,NA,CAISQDTSYNEQFF,TGTGCCATCAGTCAGGACACCTCCTACAATGAGCAGTTCTTC
NA,TRBV13,TRBJ1-3,NA,CASSKGILDGNTIYF,TGTGCCAGCAGCAAAGGGATCCTTGATGGAAACACCATATATTTT
NA,TRBV18,TRBJ2-5,NA,CASSPGGQGTQYF,TGTGCCAGCTCACCAGGAGGTCAGGGGACCCAGTACTTC
TRBD1,TRBV10-3,TRBJ2-5,NA,CAISGDREYAETQYF,TGTGCCATCAGTGGGGACAGGGAGTATGCAGAGACCCAGTACTTC
NA,TRBV6-5,TRBJ1-1,NA,CASSYAGTTEAFF,TGTGCCAGCAGTTACGCCGGGACAACTGAAGCTTTCTTT